Sequencing of this T cell receptor (beta chain) was carried out in a study of Ad26.COV2.S vaccination and SARS-CoV-2 variants. Broader study findings: Total T cell responses may have been underestimated by the TCR breadth and depth analyses. Recipients of vaccine and of placebo showed similar breadth of their non-spike TCR repertoires. Spike-specific responses of CD8+ and CD4+ T cells were reported to display substantial breadth after vaccination.

This CDR3 comprises 14 residues. V lost 2 bases, J lost 8 bases, and 14 bases lay in between. Germline V lookup: CDR1 SGHKS, CDR2 YYEKEE (reference sequence). Remarks on this clone: What it binds is unknown.

Sequenced by immunoSEQ multiplex PCR; TCRdb stores in-frame clones only, minus some. The data hold 150,000 to 200,000 clones, with around nine tenths observed a single time. The source of this sequence is a human donor who had recovered from COVID-19. This sample comprised peripheral blood, obtained after recovery from COVID-19. J is TRBJ1-5 and V is TRBV5-5; D is ambiguous. This CDR3 reads CASSFGVLLEPQHF. DNA of the CDR3: TGTGCCAGCAGCTTCGGGGTCCTCCTGGAGCCCCAGCATTTT.